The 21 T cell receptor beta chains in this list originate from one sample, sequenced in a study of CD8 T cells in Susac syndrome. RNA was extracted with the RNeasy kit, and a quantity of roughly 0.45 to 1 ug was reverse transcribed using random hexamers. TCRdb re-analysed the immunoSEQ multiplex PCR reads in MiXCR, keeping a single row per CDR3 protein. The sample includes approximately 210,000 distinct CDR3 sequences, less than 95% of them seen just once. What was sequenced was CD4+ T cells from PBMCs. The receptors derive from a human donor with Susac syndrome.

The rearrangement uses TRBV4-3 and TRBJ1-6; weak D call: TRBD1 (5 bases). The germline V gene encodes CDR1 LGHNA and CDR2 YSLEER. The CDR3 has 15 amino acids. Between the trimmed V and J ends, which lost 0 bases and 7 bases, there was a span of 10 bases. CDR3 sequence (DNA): TGCGCCAGCAGCCAAGACCCCGCAGGGAATTCACCCCTCCACTTT. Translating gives CASSQDPAGNSPLHF.

Here the CDR3 reads CSVGNLDQPQHF. In DNA form, the CDR3 reads TGCAGCGTTGGAAACCTGGACCAGCCCCAGCATTTT. The chain couples TRBV29-1 to TRBJ1-5; unclear D gene. Deletions cut 4 bases from V and 7 bases from J, with 11 bases between. CDR3 length equals 12 residues. Germline lookup yields CDR1 SQVTM and CDR2 ANQGSEA. Full variable domain (outside the CDR3, taken from reference TRBV29-1 and TRBJ1-5): SAVISQKPSRDICQRGTSLTIQCQVDSQVTMMFWYRQQPGQSLTLIATANQGSEATYESGFVIDKFPISRPNLTFSTLTVSNMSPEDSSIYLCSVGNLDQPQHFGDGTRLSIL.

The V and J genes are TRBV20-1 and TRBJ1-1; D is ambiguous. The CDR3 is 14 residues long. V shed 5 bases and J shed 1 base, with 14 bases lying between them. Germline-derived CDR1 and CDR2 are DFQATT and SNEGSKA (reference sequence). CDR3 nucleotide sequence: TGCAGTGCTTACATGGACGGAAAGAACACTGAAGCTTTCTTT. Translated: CSAYMDGKNTEAFF.

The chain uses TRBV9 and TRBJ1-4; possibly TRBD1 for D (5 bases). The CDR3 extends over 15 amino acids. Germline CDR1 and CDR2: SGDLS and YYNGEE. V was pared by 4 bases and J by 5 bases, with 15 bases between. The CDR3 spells CASSFQGSGNEKLFF. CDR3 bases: TGTGCCAGCAGCTTTCAGGGCTCCGGCAATGAAAAACTGTTTTTT. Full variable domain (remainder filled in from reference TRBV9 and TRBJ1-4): DSGVTQTPKHLITATGQRVTLRCSPRSGDLSVYWYQQSLDQGLQFLIQYYNGEERAKGNILERFSAQQFPDLHSELNLSSLELGDSALYFCASSFQGSGNEKLFFGSGTQLSVL.

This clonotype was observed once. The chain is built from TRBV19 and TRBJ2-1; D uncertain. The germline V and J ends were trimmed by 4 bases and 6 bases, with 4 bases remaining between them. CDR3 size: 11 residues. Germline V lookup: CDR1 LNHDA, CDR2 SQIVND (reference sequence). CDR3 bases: TGTGCCAGTAGTAAGGCCAATGAGCAGTTCTTC. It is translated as CASSKANEQFF. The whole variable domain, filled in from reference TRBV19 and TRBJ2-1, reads DGGITQSPKYLFRKEGQNVTLSCEQNLNHDAMYWYRQDPGQGLRLIYYSQIVNDFQKGDIAEGYSVSREKKESFPLTVTSAQKNPTAFYLCASSKANEQFFGPGTRLTVL.

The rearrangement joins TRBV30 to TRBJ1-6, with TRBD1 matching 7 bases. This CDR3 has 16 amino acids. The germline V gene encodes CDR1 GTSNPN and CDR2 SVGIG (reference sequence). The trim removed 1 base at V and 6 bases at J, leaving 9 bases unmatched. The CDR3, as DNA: TGTGCCTGGAGTGAATTAATACAGGGGAGTAATTCACCCCTCCACTTT. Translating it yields CAWSELIQGSNSPLHF.

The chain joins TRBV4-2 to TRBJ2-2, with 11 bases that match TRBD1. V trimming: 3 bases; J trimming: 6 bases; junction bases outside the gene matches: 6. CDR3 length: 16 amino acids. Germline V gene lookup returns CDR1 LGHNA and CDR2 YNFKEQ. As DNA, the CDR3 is TGTGCCAGCAGCCAGCCGGGACAGGGGGTAGCCGGGGAGCTGTTTTTT. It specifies CASSQPGQGVAGELFF.

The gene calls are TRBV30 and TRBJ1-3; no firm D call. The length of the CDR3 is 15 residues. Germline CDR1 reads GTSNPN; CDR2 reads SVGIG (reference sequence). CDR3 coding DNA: TGTGCGATGGGAGGACCGGTGGCATCTGGAAACACCATATATTTT. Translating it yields CAMGGPVASGNTIYF.

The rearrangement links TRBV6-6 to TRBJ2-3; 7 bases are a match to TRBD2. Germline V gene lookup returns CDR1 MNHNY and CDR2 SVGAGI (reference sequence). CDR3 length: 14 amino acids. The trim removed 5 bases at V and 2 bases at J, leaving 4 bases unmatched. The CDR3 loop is CASSAGVLTDTQYF. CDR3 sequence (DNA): TGTGCCAGCAGTGCGGGGGTGCTCACAGATACGCAGTATTTT.

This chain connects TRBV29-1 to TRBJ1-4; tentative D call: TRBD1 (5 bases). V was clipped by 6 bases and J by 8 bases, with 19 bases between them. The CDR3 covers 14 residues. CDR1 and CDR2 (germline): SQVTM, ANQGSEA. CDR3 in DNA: TGCAGCGTCCGACTAGGGCAGGGAGGAGAAAAACTGTTTTTT. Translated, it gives CSVRLGQGGEKLFF.

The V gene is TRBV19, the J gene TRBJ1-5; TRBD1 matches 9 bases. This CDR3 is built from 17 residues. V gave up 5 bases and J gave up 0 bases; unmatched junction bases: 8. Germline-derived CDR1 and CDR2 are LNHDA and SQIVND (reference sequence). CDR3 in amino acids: CASSGNRDRASNQPQHF. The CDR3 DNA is TGTGCCAGTAGTGGCAACCGGGACAGGGCTAGCAATCAGCCCCAGCATTTT.

This chain's CDR3 is CASSMTTGSTEAFF. The CDR3 DNA reads as TGTGCCAGTAGTATGACGACAGGGAGCACTGAAGCTTTCTTT. V usage is TRBV19 and J usage is TRBJ1-1; TRBD1 matches at 7 bases. J lost 4 bases, V lost 3 bases, and 5 bases had no gene match. This CDR3 is built from 14 residues. Germline lookup yields CDR1 LNHDA and CDR2 SQIVND (reference sequence).

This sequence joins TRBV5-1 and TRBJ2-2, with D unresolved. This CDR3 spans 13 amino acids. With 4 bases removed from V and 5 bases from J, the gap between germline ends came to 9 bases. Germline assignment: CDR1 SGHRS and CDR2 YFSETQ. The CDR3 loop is CASSPEPTGELFF. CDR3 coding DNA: TGCGCCAGCAGCCCCGAGCCGACCGGGGAGCTGTTTTTT.

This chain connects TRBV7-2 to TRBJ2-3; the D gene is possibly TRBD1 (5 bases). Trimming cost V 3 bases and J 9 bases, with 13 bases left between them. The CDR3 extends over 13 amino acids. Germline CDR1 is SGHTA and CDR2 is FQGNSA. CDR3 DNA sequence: TGTGCCAGCAGCTTCGGTCTGCAGGGAACGCAGTATTTT. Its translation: CASSFGLQGTQYF. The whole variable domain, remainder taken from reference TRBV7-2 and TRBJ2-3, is GAGVSQSPSNKVTEKGKDVELRCDPISGHTALYWYRQSLGQGLEFLIYFQGNSAPDKSGLPSDRFSAERTGGSVSTLTIQRTQQEDSAVYLCASSFGLQGTQYFGPGTRLTVL.

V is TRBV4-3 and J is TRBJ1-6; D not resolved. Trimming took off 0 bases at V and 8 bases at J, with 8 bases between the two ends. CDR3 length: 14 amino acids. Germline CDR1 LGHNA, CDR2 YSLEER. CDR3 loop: CASSQDKTDSPLHF. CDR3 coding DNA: TGCGCCAGCAGCCAAGACAAGACCGATTCACCCCTCCACTTT.

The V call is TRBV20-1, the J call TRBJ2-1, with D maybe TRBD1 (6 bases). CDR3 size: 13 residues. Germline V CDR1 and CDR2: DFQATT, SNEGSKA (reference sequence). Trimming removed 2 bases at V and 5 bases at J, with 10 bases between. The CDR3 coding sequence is TGCAGTGCTAGAACAGGGACCCACAATGAGCAGTTCTTC. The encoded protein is CSARTGTHNEQFF.

The CDR3 is CASSEYRRDEQFF. Written as DNA, the CDR3 is TGTGCCAGCAGTGAATACCGTAGGGATGAGCAGTTCTTC. The genes are TRBV25-1 and TRBJ2-1, with no clear D. V was clipped by 0 bases and J by 8 bases, with 8 bases between them. Germline assignment: CDR1 MGHDK and CDR2 SYGVNS. The CDR3 has 13 amino acids.

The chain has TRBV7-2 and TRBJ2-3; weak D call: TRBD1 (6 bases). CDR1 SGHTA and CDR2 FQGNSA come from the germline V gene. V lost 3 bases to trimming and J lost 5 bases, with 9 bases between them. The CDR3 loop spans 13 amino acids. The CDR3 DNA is TGTGCCAGCAGCTTTACAGGGATAGATACGCAGTATTTT. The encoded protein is CASSFTGIDTQYF.

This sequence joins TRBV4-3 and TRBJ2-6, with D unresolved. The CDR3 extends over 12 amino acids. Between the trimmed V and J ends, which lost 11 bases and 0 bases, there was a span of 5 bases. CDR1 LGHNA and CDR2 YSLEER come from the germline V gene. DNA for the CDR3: TGCGCCTGGCTCTCTGGGGCCAACGTCCTGACTTTC. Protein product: CAWLSGANVLTF.

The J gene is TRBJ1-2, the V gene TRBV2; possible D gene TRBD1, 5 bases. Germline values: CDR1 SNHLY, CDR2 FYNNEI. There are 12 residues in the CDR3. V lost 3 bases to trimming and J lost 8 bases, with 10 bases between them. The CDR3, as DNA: TGTGCCAGCAGTGATGGGGGGGAGGGCTACACCTTC. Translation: CASSDGGEGYTF.

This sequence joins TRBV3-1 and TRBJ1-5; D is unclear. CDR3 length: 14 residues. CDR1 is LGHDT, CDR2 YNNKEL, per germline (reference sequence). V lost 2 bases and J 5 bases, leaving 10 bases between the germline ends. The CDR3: CASSQNGRDQPQHF. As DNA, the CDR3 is TGTGCCAGCAGCCAAAATGGCAGAGATCAGCCCCAGCATTTT.